This T cell receptor beta chain was found in a study of cytomegalovirus exposure and HLA in healthy donors (dated 2017 in TCRdb). For context, the study as a whole: According to an earlier analysis of a few hundred of the donors, about 179 million T cells yielded roughly 110 million unique TCR beta sequences and about 300 Gb of sequence data. Class I and class II HLA loci were covered by the typing at four-digit resolution. Rather than drawing on any new phenotypic data, the later analysis identified candidate immune exposures from TCR beta sequences and the way those sequences occurred across donors. Among the roughly 400 genotyped donors, around 81% belonged to the genetic ancestry cluster associated with self-reported Caucasian donors. To predict cytomegalovirus infection status, the study brought together high-throughput TCR immunosequencing, statistical association of individual TCRs with disease status, and machine learning. A separate validation cohort of 90 to 150 different subjects was used in addition to the approximately 610-subject first cohort. To study patterns of TCR occurrence, a later analysis re-analyzed previously published TCR beta repertoires from under 750 donors and added high-resolution HLA genotyping. Roughly 5 DR-DQ haplotypes were treated as single units for association and clustering because of strong linkage in the cohort. Donor age, sex, ethnicity and CMV serostatus were compiled together with the repertoire data. The study aimed to test whether cataloging public T cell receptors could reveal signatures of past pathogen exposure. The study used immunosequencing to profile the T cell repertoires of approximately 690 subjects and linked those repertoires to cytomegalovirus serostatus. In a later genetic analysis, genome-wide SNP genotypes for about 60% of the 666 donors were used, and that subset was treated as a discovery cohort. An earlier analysis of around 640 of the donors used high-throughput TCR beta sequencing to judge whether each TCR beta V gene segment behaved as functional or pseudogenic. An early release covering roughly 640 HLA-typed donors comprised approximately 300 gigabases of sequencing data and around 80 million unique TCR sequences. All discovery cohort repertoires had been generated using a single sequencing platform. Across about 380 genotyped donors of the cohort, an average of approximately 240,000 unique TCR beta nucleotide sequences per donor were sequenced, and 15% to 20% of those sequences were non-productive. Typing coverage varied by locus: roughly 629-630 donors for A, B, C, DRB1 and DQB1; 522 for DQA1; about 600 for DPA1; approximately 450 for DPB1. Overall study results and their limits: The 87-base-pair reads could not distinguish some IMGT-functional V segments, including TRBV6-2 and TRBV6-3, so those segments were excluded. A later analysis found that TCR association rates varied across HLA loci, with DRB1 alleles showing the most associated TCRs and HLA-C alleles the fewest. The authors suggested that the approach could potentially be extended to other disease states and immunological phenotypes. The cohort was sequenced for TCR beta chains only, and without alpha or paired-chain data the features that could be detected were limited. A later analysis associated some 17,000 TCR beta sequences with specific HLA alleles at a false discovery rate of 0.05. The sequencing pipeline was judged likely to have produced a cluster of highly shared sequence variants as a technical artifact. A further reported finding was that TCR beta sequences accurately predicted the HLA-A and HLA-B alleles for most subjects in the first cohort. A later analysis found that most CMV-associated TCR beta chains appeared HLA-restricted, with HLA associations seemingly driven largely by CMV exposure. Linkage disequilibrium might explain the correlated functional status among segregating V segments, but an unknown experimental factor could not be ruled out. The study gave a list of around 170 TCR beta chains associated with cytomegalovirus. Because some donors lacked HLA typing at each locus, the association tests relied only on the typed subset. A later analysis reported that several top co-occurrence clusters appeared linked to parvovirus B19, influenza, CMV and Epstein-Barr virus. According to a later genetic analysis, donors in an Asian-associated ancestry cluster had fewer N-insertions in productive TCRs than the approximately 690-donor mean. When HLA alleles, especially DR and DQ, strongly co-occurred, TCR associations were difficult to assign to individual alleles. A few of the identified cytomegalovirus-associated TCR beta chains were confirmed in vitro to be specific for cytomegalovirus antigens. About 17 rarely observed V segments, including chromosome 9 orphons, were excluded from the earlier analysis of several hundred of the donors because counts were too low. Presence/absence analyses assumed roughly uniform sequencing depth across donors, an assumption that may not hold. In an earlier analysis of about 550 of the donors, most TCR beta V segments were observed in productive rearrangements about 87% or about 30% of the time, broadly matching IMGT annotations. Immune exposure information for the cohort was limited to CMV serostatus. In a later genetic analysis, a missense DCLRE1C variant was associated with V-gene and J-gene trimming of TCR beta chains, and the association was replicated in an independent cohort. Across donors, most TCR sequences were observed very rarely, whereas some public TCRs were present in many individuals. Compared with equally common non-associated chains, HLA-associated TCR beta chains in a later analysis were more clonally expanded and had lower generation probabilities. The classifier was reported to diagnose cytomegalovirus status with high specificity and sensitivity in both the original and validation cohorts.

In total, roughly 670 healthy bone marrow donors made up the cohort. All cohort members were sampled while nominally healthy, although unrecorded immune exposures were likely present. The donor was CMV seropositive and was included in the group of 290 or so seropositive cohort members. Every donor gave a peripheral blood sample, and the peripheral blood mononuclear cells from that sample were used for TCR beta sequencing. Genomic DNA was extracted from the blood cell samples with the Qiagen DNeasy Blood Extraction Kit. The CDR3 numbers 13 residues from cysteine through phenylalanine. Left in the record is the CDR3 DNA by itself, 39 bases read in frame from the first base. Sequences GTSNPN (CDR1) and SVGIG (CDR2) are obtained from the germline V gene (reference sequence). V has 2 bases trimmed and J has 4 bases trimmed; junction bases matching no gene number 3. Points on this clone: Its cognate antigen has yet to be identified.

The library was built by means of the immunoSEQ multiplex PCR assay. A mixture of 60 forward primers for TCR Vbeta segments and 13 reverse primers for TCR Jbeta segments was used in the multiplex PCR. The CDR3 region of rearranged TCR beta genes was amplified from genomic DNA by a multiplex PCR assay. The amplified TCR beta libraries were sequenced on the Illumina HiSeq System as 87-base-pair reads. The study's own analysis went as follows. A later analysis counted tens of millions of unique TCR beta chains across the 666 repertoires, and about 10 million of these chains were shared by at least two donors. Raw reads were error-corrected and collapsed into unique sequences by a nearest-neighbor algorithm in which closely related sequences were merged to remove PCR and sequencing errors. To assign V, D and J gene segments, CDR3 sequences were aligned to IMGT reference sequences. For a sequence to be retained, a match of at least six nucleotides was required to both a V gene segment and a J gene segment. Rearrangements were called productive when the CDR3 lacked stop codons and stayed in frame with V and J; all others were non-productive. Following IMGT convention, CDR3 was defined as the stretch from the second conserved V-encoded cysteine to the conserved J-encoded phenylalanine. Sequences without an unambiguous match to a single V gene segment were excluded from the earlier analysis of over 500 of the donors. An earlier analysis of approximately 590 of the donors classified V segments as functional when productive rearrangements were above 56.7% and as segregating when the standard deviation between donors was above 5%. A statistical classification framework was built to diagnose cytomegalovirus status from the catalog of TCR beta chain sequences. In a later analysis, V and J genes were assigned by comparing TCR nucleotide sequences against IMGT/GENE-DB human TR gene sequences. In a later analysis, CDR3 sequences and most-parsimonious VDJ recombination scenarios were assigned using the TCRdist pipeline. In a later analysis, each TCR beta chain was defined by its CDR3 amino acid sequence together with its V-gene family, and reads lacking a unique V-gene family were excluded. As a way to deal with suspected cross-contamination and a sequencing artifact, a later analysis dropped approximately 590 nucleotide sequences that were highly shared and had low generation probability. In a later analysis, a clonal expansion index was calculated for each public chain from normalized within-repertoire ranks of inferred template counts. In a later analysis, generation probabilities were computed using a VDJ recombination model fitted to out-of-frame rearrangements, and the results were checked against IGoR. In a later analysis, TCR-TCR, TCR-HLA and TCR-CMV co-occurrence was scored with hypergeometric tests, and a repertoire-size bias correction was applied to TCR pairs. In a later analysis, false discovery rates were estimated by permuting HLA or CMV assignments 20 times. A later analysis grouped co-occurring TCRs with DBSCAN, adding TCRdist sequence similarity when clustering within HLA-allele-positive subsets. Co-occurrence clustering excluded repertoires with fewer than 30,000 or more than 120,000 public chains, plus five with anomalous nucleotide sharing. The clones in this table, taken by TCRdb from immuneACCESS, are in-frame only. Not every clone is retained; where verified, under half of the shortfall comes from an unresolved V gene, and the cause of the rest is unknown. The DNA gave D and trimming, while V, J and clone size come from that table. This sample's table carries just under 90,000 clones. The ten largest clonotypes hold approximately 6% of the sample.

The sequencing input was PBMCs. The V and J genes are TRBV30 and TRBJ2-5; TRBD1 agrees with 8 junctional bases. The TCR sequence derives from a girl between 10 and 17 years old in good health and CMV-seropositive. CDR3 reads: CAWSKQGGETQYF. The DNA is TGTGCCTGGAGTAAACAGGGGGGAGAGACCCAGTACTTC.